These T cell receptor beta chains were read from a single sample in a study of regulatory T cells in long-lasting Graves disease. TCRdb processed the multiplex PCR reads anew with MiXCR; each CDR3 protein has one entry. Of roughly 500,000 distinct CDR3 sequences listed, around 20% are singletons. The sample in question was peripheral blood mononuclear cells (PBMCs), obtained when the disease was refractory, from a patient treated with antithyroid drugs. The receptors were gathered from a female donor with Graves disease. Each CDR3 is given with its conserved first and last residue. The D gene is left open where the match is weak. Some rows have no size entry. The others give once, few or many, or a class for an expanded clone.

clone size,J gene,D gene,V gene,CDR3 protein,CDR3 DNA
few,TRBJ2-2,NA,TRBV12-5,CASGLVLAGKDTGELFF,TGTGCTAGTGGTTTGGTACTGGCGGGAAAGGACACCGGGGAGCTGTTTTTT
NA,TRBJ1-1,NA,TRBV28,CASSRTDFNTEAFF,TGCGCCAGCAGCCGCACGGACTTCAACACTGAAGCTTTCTTT
NA,TRBJ2-1,NA,TRBV6-1,CASRPRSRTRENEQFF,TGTGCCAGCAGACCCCGAAGCCGAACACGGGAGAATGAGCAGTTCTTC
NA,TRBJ1-6,NA,TRBV27,CASRHRVENSPLHF,TGTGCCAGCAGGCACAGGGTTGAGAATTCACCCCTCCACTTT
NA,TRBJ1-1,NA,TRBV5-6,CASSLLGYVNTEAFF,TGTGCCAGCAGCTTGTTGGGGTATGTGAACACTGAAGCTTTCTTT
few,TRBJ2-7,NA,TRBV7-6,CASSLGVVGSHEQYF,TGTGCCAGCAGCTTAGGGGTCGTCGGGTCCCACGAGCAGTACTTC
few,TRBJ2-4,TRBD1,TRBV9,CASSPRGDRSAKNIQYF,TGTGCCAGCAGCCCACGAGGGGACAGATCAGCCAAAAACATTCAGTACTTC
many,TRBJ1-1,TRBD1,TRBV5-1,CASSWTGMNTEAFF,TGCGCCAGCAGCTGGACAGGGATGAACACTGAAGCTTTCTTT
NA,TRBJ2-5,TRBD2,TRBV6-1,CASSGAGGTTQYF,TGTGCCAGCAGTGGAGCGGGGGGGACGACCCAGTACTTC
NA,TRBJ2-7,NA,TRBV15,CATSNAGEQYF,TGTGCCACCAGCAATGCAGGGGAGCAGTACTTC
once,TRBJ2-1,TRBD2,TRBV3-1,CASSQVGAGISYNEQFF,TGTGCCAGCAGCCAAGTCGGAGCGGGAATCTCCTACAATGAGCAGTTCTTC
many,TRBJ2-7,NA,TRBV7-3,CASSASGHNEQYF,TGTGCCAGCAGCGCCTCGGGACACAACGAGCAGTACTTC
few,TRBJ2-3,NA,TRBV18,CASSPTQGVDTQYF,TGTGCCAGCTCACCAACACAGGGTGTAGATACGCAGTATTTT
many,TRBJ2-7,TRBD2,TRBV19,CASSPMWASGSAPYEQYF,TGTGCCAGTAGTCCCATGTGGGCTAGCGGGAGTGCGCCCTACGAGCAGTACTTC
many,TRBJ1-2,TRBD1,TRBV11-1,CASSRDRGHLHF,TGTGCCAGCAGCCGGGACAGGGGTCATCTCCACTTC
few,TRBJ2-7,NA,TRBV9,CASSRGVGYEQYF,TGTGCCAGCTCCAGAGGGGTGGGCTACGAGCAGTACTTC
NA,TRBJ2-5,NA,TRBV5-6,CASSLAAGVNRGETQYF,TGTGCCAGCAGCTTGGCGGCAGGGGTCAACCGTGGGGAGACCCAGTACTTC
few,TRBJ2-2,NA,TRBV12-3/TRBV12-4,CASSLRQTTGELFF,TGTGCCAGCAGTTTACGGCAGACCACCGGGGAGCTGTTTTTT
few,TRBJ2-2,TRBD2,TRBV7-9,CASSSFKTSGRTNTGELFF,TGTGCCAGCAGCTCTTTTAAGACTAGCGGGAGGACCAACACCGGGGAGCTGTTTTTT
NA,TRBJ2-5,TRBD1,TRBV6-1,CASSRQGRQETQYF,TGTGCCAGCAGCAGACAGGGACGACAAGAGACCCAGTACTTC
many,TRBJ1-2,NA,TRBV2,CASSTETNYGYTF,TGTGCCAGCAGCACGGAGACTAACTATGGCTACACCTTC
few,TRBJ2-5,TRBD2,TRBV4-1,CASSQDITSGRGKTQYF,TGCGCCAGCAGCCAAGACATCACTAGCGGGAGGGGAAAGACCCAGTACTTC
NA,TRBJ1-5,NA,TRBV19,CASSIVAGVNQPQHF,TGTGCCAGTAGTATAGTAGCAGGGGTAAATCAGCCCCAGCATTTT
NA,TRBJ2-7,NA,TRBV20-1,CSAIYEQYF,TGCAGTGCTATTTACGAGCAGTACTTC
NA,TRBJ2-5,TRBD1,TRBV4-3,CASSQDTATGYGETQYF,TGCGCCAGCAGCCAAGATACTGCGACAGGGTATGGAGAGACCCAGTACTTC
NA,TRBJ1-6,NA,TRBV20-1,CSAKEEWGSPLHF,TGCAGTGCTAAAGAGGAATGGGGTTCACCCCTCCACTTT